Shown below are 11 T cell receptor beta chains from a single sample sequenced in a study of blood T cells in healthy people across ages (dated by TCRdb to between 2014 and 2016). The method behind the library was 5' RACE. Instrument used: Illumina HiSeq 2500. A second PCR of about 6 to 11 cycles was performed with a sample-barcoded 5' primer and a J-beta primer mix. TCRdb handled the public reads itself, with Q25 trimming in fastp and clone calling in MiXCR, and kept productive beta chains. When rows share a CDR3 protein, they turn into one entry using the most common DNA and genes. Counted in this sample were around 400,000 distinct CDR3 sequences; approximately 52% of them appeared once. The leading ten clones occupy 45% to 55% of the sample. Sequencing was done on a sample of blood. All receptors come from a man aged 55 to 70 in good health.

The chain has TRBV28 and TRBJ2-1, with 10 positions matching TRBD2. The germline gives CDR1 MDHEN, CDR2 SYDVKM. The J segment lost 10 bases and the V segment lost 7 bases, leaving 7 bases of the junction unmatched. The CDR3 consists of 13 residues. The CDR3 loop is CASTPSGRGEQFF. The CDR3 DNA reads TGTGCCAGCACGCCTAGCGGGAGAGGCGAGCAGTTCTTC.

The table lists this clonotype with a count of one. This chain's CDR3 is CASSRGPGPYGYTF. CDR3 nucleotide sequence: TGCGCCAGCAGCCGAGGGCCAGGGCCCTATGGCTACACCTTC. The chain uses TRBV4-3 and TRBJ1-2; tentatively, D is TRBD1 (5 bases). V lost 4 bases to trimming and J lost 4 bases, with 13 bases between them. Germline CDR1 reads LGHNA; CDR2 reads YSLEER. The CDR3 consists of 14 residues.

This clonotype turned up a few times. V usage is TRBV29-1 and J usage is TRBJ2-1, with D unresolved. Germline V lookup: CDR1 SQVTM, CDR2 ANQGSEA. Trimming removed 7 bases at V and 7 bases at J, with 14 bases between. This CDR3 contains 12 residues. The CDR3, as DNA: TGCAGCGCACTACCCGGCGCGAATGAGCAGTTCTTC. Translating it yields CSALPGANEQFF.

This chain joins TRBV6-5 and TRBJ2-7; 10 positions match TRBD2. This CDR3 contains 15 residues. Germline CDR1 MNHEY, CDR2 SVGAGI. Trimming at V came to 10 bases and at J to 6 bases, leaving 15 bases not matched to a gene. The CDR3 loop is CANSQAALAGSEQYF. CDR3 nucleotides: TGTGCCAACAGCCAAGCAGCACTAGCGGGATCCGAGCAGTACTTC.

V usage is TRBV7-2 and J usage is TRBJ2-5, with D possibly matching TRBD1 (5 bases). Germline loops: CDR1 SGHTA, CDR2 FQGNSA. V shed 5 bases and J shed 5 bases, with 15 bases lying between them. This CDR3 spans 14 amino acids. In DNA, the CDR3 is TGTGCCAGCAGCCTGTGGGGCCTTGGTGAGACCCAGTACTTC. Protein product: CASSLWGLGETQYF.

V usage is TRBV20-1 and J usage is TRBJ2-1, with TRBD2 as a possible D gene (5 bases). The CDR3 is made up of 14 amino acids. Trimming took off 6 bases at V and 3 bases at J, with 15 bases between the two ends. Germline-derived CDR1 and CDR2 are DFQATT and SNEGSKA (reference sequence). The DNA for the CDR3 is TGCAGTGCCCAGGAGGAATCCCTCTACAATGAGCAGTTCTTC. It translates to CSAQEESLYNEQFF.

This chain uses TRBV13 with TRBJ2-5; D not certain. Between the trimmed V and J ends, which lost 5 bases and 1 base, there was a span of 14 bases. Germline V lookup: CDR1 PRHDT, CDR2 FYEKMQ (reference sequence). The CDR3 covers 15 residues. DNA of the CDR3: TGTGCCAGCAGCCAAAACCAGGCGGCCCAAGAGACCCAGTACTTC. This translates into CASSQNQAAQETQYF.

The chain has TRBV7-2 and TRBJ2-4, with D maybe TRBD1 (5 bases). The V and J ends lost 7 bases and 5 bases respectively, with 15 bases between them. CDR1 and CDR2 (germline): SGHTA, FQGNSA. This CDR3 is 14 amino acids long. CDR3 region: CASTPGTGQNIQYF. The DNA of the CDR3 is TGTGCCAGCACCCCGGGCACAGGACAAAACATTCAGTACTTC.

The chain has TRBV9 and TRBJ1-6; D possibly corresponds to TRBD1 (6 bases). Trimming removed 5 bases at V and 0 bases at J, with 12 bases between. Germline CDR1 reads SGDLS; CDR2 reads YYNGEE. The CDR3 loop spans 16 amino acids. The CDR3 DNA is TGTGCCAGCAGTGGAACAGGGAGCTCCTATAATTCACCCCTCCACTTT. Encoded protein: CASSGTGSSYNSPLHF.

The chain has TRBV20-1 and TRBJ2-5; D call uncertain. Germline lookup yields CDR1 DFQATT and CDR2 SNEGSKA (reference sequence). The length of the CDR3 is 12 residues. Trimming left V 5 bases short and J 1 base short, with 8 bases between. The CDR3: CSADTGQETQYF. CDR3 coding DNA: TGCAGTGCTGACACCGGCCAAGAGACCCAGTACTTC.

This chain uses TRBV27 with TRBJ2-3; TRBD2 aligns across 8 bases. Trimming took 5 bases from V and 1 from J; bases not matched to a gene: 11. The CDR3 runs 17 residues. Per the germline V gene, CDR1 is MNHEY and CDR2 is SMNVEV (reference sequence). The CDR3 region is CASSPPLGSGGTDTQYF. The CDR3 DNA sequence: TGTGCCAGCAGTCCCCCCCTAGGTAGCGGGGGCACAGATACGCAGTATTTT.